These 25 T cell receptor beta chains share one sample of origin, sequenced in a study of cytomegalovirus exposure and HLA in healthy donors (dated by TCRdb to 2015 to 2018). The protocol used for the library was the immunoSEQ multiplex PCR assay. For the multiplex PCR, a mixture combining 60 forward primers for TCR Vbeta segments and 13 reverse primers for TCR Jbeta segments was used. Imported from immuneACCESS, the table was reduced by TCRdb to in-frame sequences with V and J called. These copies leave out some clones; in studies compared against another copy, an unresolved V gene accounts for under half, and the cause of the remainder is not known. The sample profile shows around 100,000 clones; around 81% of them were found once. The ten top clones hold 4.2% of the sample. Sequencing input: PBMCs. The receptors were gathered from a woman aged 70-85 years in good health and CMV-seropositive.

V is TRBV15 and J is TRBJ2-2; D is uncertain. The V end lost 0 bases, the J end lost 3 bases, and 14 bases lay between the germline ends. This CDR3 contains 17 residues. Germline V CDR1 and CDR2: LNHNV, YYDKDF (reference sequence). CDR3 in amino acids: CATSRDLVRMDTGELFF. CDR3 DNA: TGTGCCACCAGCAGAGATTTAGTCAGGATGGACACCGGGGAGCTGTTTTTT.

The chain joins TRBV7-9 to TRBJ2-5, with TRBD1 matching over 7 bases. The CDR3 sequence is 16 residues long. J was trimmed by 5 bases and V by 6 bases; bases with no gene match: 15. Looked up from germline, CDR1 is SEHNR and CDR2 is FQNEAQ (reference sequence). CDR3 in DNA: TGTGCCAGCAGTTCTACTCCAGCCAGGGGGTTGGAGACCCAGTACTTC. Its translation: CASSSTPARGLETQYF.

The rearrangement uses TRBV29-1 and TRBJ1-3; D ambiguous. Germline loops: CDR1 SQVTM, CDR2 ANQGSEA. The CDR3 sequence is 12 residues long. Trimming took 7 bases from V and 0 from J, leaving 7 bases between them. The CDR3 DNA is TGCAGCGGGAGGAGCTCTGGAAACACCATATATTTT. Its translation is CSGRSSGNTIYF.

This clone showed up just once. This chain links TRBV4-3 with TRBJ2-7; D is possibly TRBD2 (7 bases). The ends were cut back, 1 base at V and 2 bases at J, with 12 bases in the middle. In germline, CDR1 is LGHNA, CDR2 YSLEER. The length of the CDR3 is 15 residues. CDR3 coding DNA: TGCGCCAGCAGCCAAGGCGGGGGCTCTACCTACGAGCAGTACTTC. Protein: CASSQGGGSTYEQYF.

The J gene is TRBJ1-3, the V gene TRBV5-1, with 8 bases that match TRBD1. Trimming cost V 7 bases and J 0 bases; bases outside gene matches: 6. Germline values: CDR1 SGHRS, CDR2 YFSETQ. The CDR3 has 15 residues. This chain's CDR3 is CASGQGLFSGNTIYF. The CDR3 nucleotides are TGCGCCAGCGGACAGGGACTTTTCTCTGGAAACACCATATATTTT.

The chain recombines TRBV7-2 with TRBJ2-1, with D possibly TRBD2 on 6 matching bases. Trimming removed 5 bases from V and 2 bases from J, with 16 bases in between. The CDR3 is made up of 16 amino acids. Germline loops: CDR1 SGHTA, CDR2 FQGNSA. CDR3 bases: TGTGCCAGCAGCCTCCAAAACCTAGCGCCCTACAATGAGCAGTTCTTC. It is translated as CASSLQNLAPYNEQFF.

This chain connects TRBV27 to TRBJ2-1; 10 nucleotides align to TRBD2. V lost 5 bases, J lost 1 base, and 2 bases stayed unmatched. The CDR3 sequence is 15 residues long. Looked up from germline, CDR1 is MNHEY and CDR2 is SMNVEV (reference sequence). CDR3 DNA sequence: TGTGCCAGCAGTAGCGGGAGGGGATCCTACAATGAGCAGTTCTTC. It codes for CASSSGRGSYNEQFF.

The gene calls are TRBV19 and TRBJ2-2, with a possible D match to TRBD2 (6 bases). Trimming removed 7 bases at V and 3 bases at J, with 18 bases between. The CDR3 runs to 16 residues. CDR1 and CDR2 from the germline V gene are LNHDA and SQIVND (reference sequence). The CDR3 coding sequence is TGTGCCAGTACTTCAGTTAGCGGCCCGTACACCGGGGAGCTGTTTTTT. It translates to CASTSVSGPYTGELFF.

V usage is TRBV18 and J usage is TRBJ2-7; D gene ambiguous. Trimming removed 6 bases at V and 3 bases at J, with 18 bases between. The length of the CDR3 is 15 residues. Per germline, CDR1 KGHSH and CDR2 LQKENI. CDR3 coding DNA: TGTGCCAGCTCGCCCACGTCTAAGGCAGGCTACGAGCAGTACTTC. Its translation: CASSPTSKAGYEQYF.

This chain links TRBV6-5 with TRBJ1-3; the D gene is possibly TRBD1 (6 bases). Between the trimmed V and J ends, which lost 4 bases and 0 bases, there was a span of 13 bases. Per germline, CDR1 MNHEY and CDR2 SVGAGI. CDR3 length: 16 residues. The CDR3 sequence: CASSSLMTGSGNTIYF. DNA of the CDR3: TGTGCCAGCAGTTCCCTCATGACAGGCTCTGGAAACACCATATATTTT.

V is TRBV19 and J is TRBJ2-2; D gene uncertain. Germline CDR1 and CDR2: LNHDA and SQIVND (reference sequence). There are 16 residues in the CDR3. V was clipped by 3 bases and J by 0 bases, with 11 bases between them. The CDR3 DNA reads as TGTGCCAGTAGTATCGAGTACAGAGCGAACACCGGGGAGCTGTTTTTT. Its translation is CASSIEYRANTGELFF.

The chain employs TRBV2 and TRBJ2-1; the match to TRBD2 covers 10 bases. The CDR3 has 12 residues. V was pared by 9 bases and J by 7 bases, with 3 bases of the junction left unmatched. Per germline, CDR1 SNHLY and CDR2 FYNNEI. CDR3 DNA: TGTGCCAGTTCGACTAGCGGGAATGAGCAGTTCTTC. Amino acids: CASSTSGNEQFF.

The rearrangement links TRBV19 to TRBJ1-5; tentatively, D is TRBD1 (6 bases). The CDR3 loop spans 15 amino acids. CDR1 is LNHDA, CDR2 SQIVND, per germline (reference sequence). V dropped 4 bases and J dropped 7 bases, with 17 bases sitting between them. CDR3 in amino acids: CASSRQTGTGQPQHF. DNA for the CDR3: TGTGCCAGTAGTAGGCAAACAGGGACGGGGCAGCCCCAGCATTTT.

V and J are TRBV7-8 and TRBJ2-3; 15 bases fit TRBD2. CDR1 and CDR2 (germline): SGHVS, FQNEAQ. The CDR3 consists of 19 residues. V shed 5 bases and J 3 bases; nucleotides not matched to a gene: 12. The CDR3 is CASSHRTSGRVVGTDTQYF. CDR3 coding DNA: TGTGCCAGCAGCCATCGGACTAGCGGGAGGGTTGTGGGGACAGATACGCAGTATTTT.

This chain connects TRBV6-5 to TRBJ2-7; TRBD2 matches at 9 bases. Germline V gene sequence: CDR1 MNHEY, CDR2 SVGAGI. V lost 5 bases to trimming and J lost 4 bases; unmatched junction nucleotides: 3. There are 13 residues in the CDR3. In DNA, the CDR3 is TGTGCCAGCAGTGCGGGAGGGCCTTACGAGCAGTACTTC. Translated: CASSAGGPYEQYF.

The V call is TRBV19, the J call TRBJ2-7; 9 bases are shared with TRBD2. Germline V gives CDR1 LNHDA, CDR2 SQIVND (reference sequence). The trim removed 7 bases at V and 6 bases at J, leaving 13 bases unmatched. The CDR3 consists of 15 residues. The CDR3 region is CASTSRREGLVEQYF. The CDR3 nucleotides read TGTGCCAGTACCTCGAGGCGGGAGGGCCTGGTCGAGCAGTACTTC.

The chain combines TRBV30 with TRBJ1-4; D possibly corresponds to TRBD1 (5 bases). Germline CDR1 reads GTSNPN; CDR2 reads SVGIG (reference sequence). There are 14 residues in the CDR3. Trimming took off 0 bases at V and 11 bases at J, with 16 bases between the two ends. The CDR3 DNA follows: TGTGCCTGGAGTGTGGGCAGGGATACTGGGAAACTGTTTTTT. It is translated as CAWSVGRDTGKLFF.

This clone was observed a handful of times. This chain joins TRBV10-3 and TRBJ2-6; a weak D match, TRBD2 (6 bases). V was clipped by 6 bases and J by 2 bases, with 8 bases between them. From germline, CDR1 is ENHRY and CDR2 SYGVKD. This CDR3 is 14 amino acids long. CDR3 DNA sequence: TGTGCCATCAGGGACTATACTGGGGCCAACGTCCTGACTTTC. It encodes CAIRDYTGANVLTF.

V usage is TRBV7-9 and J usage is TRBJ2-2, with D tentatively TRBD2 (6 bases). V lost 5 bases to trimming and J lost 0 bases, with 13 bases between them. Per germline, CDR1 SEHNR and CDR2 FQNEAQ (reference sequence). The length of the CDR3 is 16 residues. The CDR3 region has the DNA TGTGCCAGCAGCGCTGAGAAGCGGGCGAACACCGGGGAGCTGTTTTTT. It encodes CASSAEKRANTGELFF.

Here the CDR3 DNA reads TGTGCCAGCAGTTTCCGAGGGGGTACTTTCTTT. Amino acid sequence: CASSFRGGTFF. J is TRBJ1-1 and V is TRBV7-2; TRBD1 might be the D (6 bases). Germline V gene lookup returns CDR1 SGHTA and CDR2 FQGNSA. Between the trimmed V and J ends, which lost 6 bases and 12 bases, there was a span of 14 bases. This CDR3 contains 11 residues. Based on the CDR3 plus reference TRBV7-2 and TRBJ1-1, the full variable domain is GAGVSQSPSNKVTEKGKDVELRCDPISGHTALYWYRQSLGQGLEFLIYFQGNSAPDKSGLPSDRFSAERTGGSVSTLTIQRTQQEDSAVYLCASSFRGGTFFGQGTRLTVV.

The chain carries TRBV6-5 and TRBJ2-5; no definite D call. The germline gives CDR1 MNHEY, CDR2 SVGAGI. CDR3 length equals 11 residues. Trimming stripped 6 bases from V and 4 bases from J, with 6 bases between. CDR3 residues: CASRVRETQYF. CDR3 DNA: TGTGCCAGCAGGGTGAGAGAGACCCAGTACTTC.

This clone was observed a handful of times. This chain uses TRBV11-2 with TRBJ2-2; D perhaps matches TRBD1 (5 bases). The V gene lost 2 bases and the J gene lost 8 bases, with 18 bases spanning the gap. This CDR3 has 16 amino acids. The germline CDR1 and CDR2 sequences are SGHAT and FQNNGV. CDR3 amino acids: CASSLLRGRTAGELFF. The CDR3 region has the DNA TGTGCCAGCAGCTTATTAAGGGGCCGTACGGCAGGGGAGCTGTTTTTT.

The chain links TRBV18 to TRBJ1-1; weak D call: TRBD1 (6 bases). Per the germline V gene, CDR1 is KGHSH and CDR2 is LQKENI. With 2 bases removed from V and 1 base from J, the gap between germline ends came to 14 bases. The CDR3 totals 16 residues. The CDR3 is CASSPEVNRENTEAFF. The CDR3 coding sequence is TGTGCCAGCTCACCAGAGGTCAACAGGGAGAACACTGAAGCTTTCTTT.

This clone was counted only a few times. The chain combines TRBV28 with TRBJ2-7, with 7 bases fitting TRBD1. CDR1 is MDHEN and CDR2 is SYDVKM in the germline V gene. With 7 bases clipped from V and 3 bases from J, the junction kept 3 bases outside the gene matches. The CDR3 sequence is 12 residues long. The DNA of the CDR3 is TGTGCCAGCAACCCAGGGGGCTACGAGCAGTACTTC. It encodes CASNPGGYEQYF.

Points on this clone: Different DNA sequences within this sample yield the same CDR3. The V and J genes are TRBV6-5 and TRBJ1-1; D is ambiguous. CDR3 length: 15 amino acids. Germline V gene data show CDR1 as MNHEY and CDR2 as SVGAGI. Between the trimmed V and J ends, which lost 0 bases and 2 bases, there was a span of 10 bases. The CDR3 nucleotides read TGTGCCAGCAGTTACTCAACGGGGTTAAACACTGAAGCTTTCTTT. Amino acid sequence: CASSYSTGLNTEAFF.